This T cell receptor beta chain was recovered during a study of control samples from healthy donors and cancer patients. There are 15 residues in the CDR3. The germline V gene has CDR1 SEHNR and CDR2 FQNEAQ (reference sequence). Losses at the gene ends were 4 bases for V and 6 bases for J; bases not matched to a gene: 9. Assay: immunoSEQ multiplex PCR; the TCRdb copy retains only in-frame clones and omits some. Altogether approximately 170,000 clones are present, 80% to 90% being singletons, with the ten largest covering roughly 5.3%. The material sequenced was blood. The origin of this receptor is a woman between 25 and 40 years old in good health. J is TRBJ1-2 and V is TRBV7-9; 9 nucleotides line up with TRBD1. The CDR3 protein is CASSSWDRAGDGYTF. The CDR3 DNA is TGTGCCAGCAGCTCATGGGACAGGGCAGGAGATGGCTACACCTTC.